What follows are 21 T cell receptor beta chains derived from one specimen sequenced in a study of CD8 T cells in Susac syndrome. RNA amounts of about 0.5 to 1 ug underwent reverse transcription with random hexamers. TCRdb re-analysed the immunoSEQ multiplex PCR reads in MiXCR, keeping a single row per CDR3 protein. The sample shows 250,000 to 300,000 distinct CDR3 sequences, approximately 85% of them seen only once. The sample consisted of CD8+ T cells from PBMCs. The receptors were sampled from a human donor with multiple sclerosis.

This chain joins TRBV20-1 and TRBJ2-7, with TRBD2 as a possible D gene (6 bases). CDR1 and CDR2 (germline): DFQATT, SNEGSKA (reference sequence). The CDR3 runs 14 residues. The CDR3 nucleotides are TGCAGCGCGGAGGGATCCGAGTGGGGCTACGAGCAGTACTTC. Its translation is CSAEGSEWGYEQYF.

This clonotype was recorded only once. As the CDR3 is not closed by the conserved phenylalanine or tryptophan, this likely results from a read error. The rearrangement joins TRBV5-6 to TRBJ2-7; D could derive from TRBD1 or TRBD2 (5 bases each). Trimming shortened V by 4 bases and J by 1 base, and 12 bases separated the two germline ends. Germline values: CDR1 SGHDT, CDR2 YYEEEE. The CDR3 has 14 amino acids. The CDR3 reads CASSAGTYSYEQYL. The CDR3 region has the DNA TGTGCCAGCAGCGCTGGGACGTATTCCTACGAGCAGTACCTC.

The V and J genes are TRBV5-1 and TRBJ2-7, with unresolved D. The CDR3 spans 16 residues. V dropped 0 bases and J dropped 2 bases, with 15 bases sitting between them. Looked up from germline, CDR1 is SGHRS and CDR2 is YFSETQ. For the CDR3, the DNA is TGCGCCAGCAGCTTGGGGGTGGGAATAGTAGCCTACGAGCAGTACTTC. Translated, it gives CASSLGVGIVAYEQYF. The complete variable domain, with remaining parts taken from reference TRBV5-1 and TRBJ2-7, reads KAGVTQTPRYLIKTRGQQVTLSCSPISGHRSVSWYQQTPGQGLQFLFEYFSETQRNKGNFPGRFSGRQFSNSRSEMNVSTLELGDSALYLCASSLGVGIVAYEQYFGPGTRLTVT.

The chain recombines TRBV19 with TRBJ2-1; 14 positions match TRBD2. The germline V gene encodes CDR1 LNHDA and CDR2 SQIVND (reference sequence). The V and J ends lost 7 bases and 3 bases, in that order; junction bases with no gene match: 11. This CDR3 contains 18 residues. The CDR3 nucleotides read TGTGCCAGTACCCCCCCCGGACTAGCGGGAGGAATCTACAATGAGCAGTTCTTC. Translating gives CASTPPGLAGGIYNEQFF.

The V call is TRBV7-2, the J call TRBJ2-2; tentative D call: TRBD1 (5 bases). The CDR3 consists of 15 residues. V gave up 2 bases and J gave up 5 bases, with 12 bases separating them. Germline V CDR1 and CDR2: SGHTA, FQGNSA. Written as DNA, the CDR3 is TGTGCCAGCAGCTTAACGCAGGGTTTGACCGGGGAGCTGTTTTTT. Translation gives CASSLTQGLTGELFF.

The chain's CDR3 is CSVDRPGGTYEQYF. CDR3 nucleotides: TGCAGCGTTGATCGTCCCGGGGGTACCTACGAGCAGTACTTC. V gene TRBV29-1 combines with J gene TRBJ2-7; perhaps TRBD2 as D (6 bases). Trimming pared 3 bases from V and 2 bases from J, leaving 14 bases between. Germline CDR1 and CDR2: SQVTM and ANQGSEA. The CDR3 runs 14 residues.

This chain joins TRBV2 and TRBJ2-7; possibly TRBD1 for D (6 bases). The CDR3 has 17 residues. The V end was cut by 5 bases, the J end by 4 bases, with 24 bases between. Germline V gives CDR1 SNHLY, CDR2 FYNNEI. Here the CDR3 DNA reads TGTGCCAGCAGTTATGTAGCTGCCGGGACAACAGATTACGAGCAGTACTTC. Translation gives CASSYVAAGTTDYEQYF.

This sequence joins TRBV20-1 and TRBJ2-3; 8 bases match TRBD2. Germline loops: CDR1 DFQATT, CDR2 SNEGSKA (reference sequence). After removal of 8 bases from V and 6 bases from J, the junction contained 16 bases not matched to a gene. The CDR3 length is 15 residues. The CDR3 spells CSPWGGSGTPDTQYF. The CDR3 DNA is TGCAGTCCCTGGGGGGGTAGCGGGACTCCGGATACGCAGTATTTT.

This clonotype occurred a few times. V gene TRBV27 combines with J gene TRBJ2-1; TRBD2 aligns across 8 bases. CDR1 MNHEY and CDR2 SMNVEV come from the germline V gene (reference sequence). Trimming at V came to 2 bases and at J to 0 bases, leaving 3 bases not matched to a gene. This CDR3 contains 16 residues. The CDR3 reads CASSLSTSGSYNEQFF. The CDR3 DNA sequence: TGTGCCAGCAGTTTAAGCACTAGCGGCTCCTACAATGAGCAGTTCTTC.

The V call is TRBV12-3 or TRBV12-4, the J call TRBJ2-1; 10 bases are a match to TRBD2. V trimming: 4 bases; J trimming: 8 bases; junction bases outside the gene matches: 11. The CDR3 runs to 16 residues. CDR3 residues: CASSSALAGLVHEQFF. The DNA for the CDR3 is TGTGCCAGCAGTTCGGCACTAGCGGGATTGGTGCATGAGCAGTTCTTC.

The rearrangement joins TRBV27 to TRBJ2-1, with D uncertain. CDR3 size: 15 residues. In germline, CDR1 is MNHEY, CDR2 SMNVEV (reference sequence). Trimming removed 3 bases at V and 0 bases at J, with 9 bases between. This CDR3 reads CASSFSESSYNEQFF. The CDR3 nucleotides read TGTGCCAGCAGTTTCAGCGAGAGCTCCTACAATGAGCAGTTCTTC.

Written as DNA, the CDR3 is TGCGCCAGCAGCCAAACAAGGGCAGGGCCCTACGAGCAGTACTTC. This translates into CASSQTRAGPYEQYF. The J gene is TRBJ2-7, the V gene TRBV4-3; D is perhaps TRBD1 (5 bases). Germline lookup yields CDR1 LGHNA and CDR2 YSLEER. V shed 2 bases and J shed 2 bases, with 13 bases lying between them. The CDR3 is 15 residues long.

V usage is TRBV7-9 and J usage is TRBJ2-7, with TRBD2 matching over 8 bases. The ends lost 1 base at V and 2 bases at J; junction bases unmatched: 4. The germline V gene encodes CDR1 SEHNR and CDR2 FQNEAQ (reference sequence). The CDR3 extends over 15 amino acids. CDR3 sequence (DNA): TGTGCCAGCAGCTTAGTCGCGGGAGGCCCCTACGAGCAGTACTTC. This encodes CASSLVAGGPYEQYF.

The gene calls are TRBV24-1 and TRBJ2-3; 7 nucleotides match TRBD1. CDR3 length equals 16 residues. The V and J ends lost 6 bases and 1 base, in that order; junction bases with no gene match: 9. Germline V gene lookup returns CDR1 KGHDR and CDR2 SFDVKD. CDR3 DNA sequence: TGTGCCACCAGTAACTCCCGACAGGGCGGCACAGATACGCAGTATTTT. It codes for CATSNSRQGGTDTQYF.

The CDR3 region has the DNA TGTGCCAGCAGCTTAGGGCCGTCACTATTCCTTTATGAGCAGTTCTTC. Encoded protein: CASSLGPSLFLYEQFF. The chain is built from TRBV7-2 and TRBJ2-1; D is unresolved. The germline V and J ends were trimmed by 1 base and 8 bases, with 18 bases remaining between them. Germline assignment: CDR1 SGHTA and CDR2 FQGNSA. This CDR3 has 16 amino acids.

This chain joins TRBV13 and TRBJ2-3; 7 positions match TRBD1. The ends lost 4 bases at V and 2 bases at J; junction bases unmatched: 15. The germline V gene encodes CDR1 PRHDT and CDR2 FYEKMQ (reference sequence). The length of the CDR3 is 18 residues. The CDR3 spells CASSSPTDRVLVTDTQYF. The CDR3 DNA follows: TGTGCCAGCAGCTCACCGACTGACAGGGTCCTTGTCACAGATACGCAGTATTTT.

This clonotype has a handful of counts. V is TRBV5-6 and J is TRBJ2-1; D remains ambiguous. The CDR3 is 12 amino acids. The germline CDR1 and CDR2 sequences are SGHDT and YYEEEE. V shed 2 bases and J shed 4 bases, with 4 bases lying between them. In nucleotides, the CDR3 is TGTGCCAGCAGCTTAGAATACAATGAGCAGTTCTTC. Protein: CASSLEYNEQFF.

V and J are TRBV28 and TRBJ2-7, with D possibly TRBD1 on 6 matching bases. Germline V gene lookup returns CDR1 MDHEN and CDR2 SYDVKM. Trimming left V 5 bases short and J 2 bases short, with 13 bases between. The CDR3 loop spans 14 amino acids. For the CDR3, the DNA is TGTGCCAGCAGTATAGGGACAACTGCCTACGAGCAGTACTTC. Amino acid sequence: CASSIGTTAYEQYF.

This sequence joins TRBV9 and TRBJ1-2, with D perhaps TRBD1 (5 bases). V gave up 4 bases and J gave up 8 bases, with 12 bases separating them. Per germline, CDR1 SGDLS and CDR2 YYNGEE. The CDR3 runs 12 residues. This chain's CDR3 is CASSQPRGGYTF. In DNA form, the CDR3 reads TGTGCCAGCAGCCAACCGAGGGGCGGCTACACCTTC.

V is TRBV27 and J is TRBJ2-3, with 7 positions matching TRBD1. Germline V gene lookup returns CDR1 MNHEY and CDR2 SMNVEV (reference sequence). V gave up 4 bases and J gave up 2 bases; unmatched junction bases: 9. This CDR3 comprises 16 residues. The CDR3 protein is CASSSTPGTVTDTQYF. CDR3 sequence (DNA): TGTGCCAGCAGTTCTACCCCCGGGACAGTCACAGATACGCAGTATTTT.

This sequence joins TRBV15 and TRBJ2-1; 10 bases agree with TRBD2. The ends lost 3 bases at V and 2 bases at J; junction bases unmatched: 7. Germline CDR1 is LNHNV and CDR2 is YYDKDF (reference sequence). The CDR3 spans 17 residues. This chain's CDR3 is CATSRISGRPTYNEQFF. The DNA for the CDR3 is TGTGCCACCAGCAGGATTAGCGGGAGGCCGACCTACAATGAGCAGTTCTTC.